The subject of this entry is one TCR beta chain. Its antigen is not known. Profiled with immunoSEQ multiplex PCR; TCRdb holds only in-frame clones, not every one. The repertoire has approximately 26,000 clones, around 80% of them found once; the top ten carry roughly 7%. The germline V gene encodes CDR1 MGHRA and CDR2 YSYEKL. The V gene end was trimmed by 4 bases and the J gene end by 5 bases; junction bases not matched to a gene: 7. This CDR3 is built from 16 residues. This sample was taken from a study of a mutant IDH1 vaccine in newly diagnosed glioma. Time point noted: week 5, during vaccination. Doses comprised 300 ug of mutant IDH1 20-mer peptide each, plus topical imiquimod.

V is TRBV4-1 and J is TRBJ2-2, with TRBD2 matching over 10 bases. This receptor was obtained from a man aged 40-49 years with glioma. Some clones in this sample may be carry-over from other donors' samples. The source material was PBMCs, sampled from a glioma patient whose treatment included an IDH1 peptide vaccine. The CDR3: CASSLQGGLATGELFF. DNA for the CDR3: TGCGCCAGCAGCCTCCAGGGGGGACTAGCGACCGGGGAGCTGTTTTTT.